The entry below gives a single T cell receptor (beta chain) sequence along with its context. Its matching antigen is unknown. The sample originates from a study of STAT3 mutations in large granular lymphocyte leukemia. Findings and limits, study-wide: Suggested: STAT3 mutation was not the ancestral event for these clonal expansions. Every T-LGLL patient had at least one immunodominant TCRbeta clonotype.

The germline V and J ends were trimmed by 1 base and 2 bases, with 11 bases remaining between them. CDR3 length equals 16 residues. Per germline, CDR1 SGHVS and CDR2 FNYEAQ. Assay: immunoSEQ multiplex PCR; the TCRdb copy retains only in-frame clones and omits some. The sample records about 5,500 clones, roughly 94% being singletons. The TCR sequence derives from a man in his sixties with T-cell large granular lymphocyte leukemia. Some clones in this sample may be carry-over from other donors' samples. The specimen was peripheral blood mononuclear cells. The chain joins TRBV7-6 to TRBJ1-4; the D is unclear. The CDR3 DNA reads as TGTGCCAGCAGCTTAGGCCGGGGTCGGACTAATGAAAAACTGTTTTTT. As protein: CASSLGRGRTNEKLFF.